These 16 T cell receptor beta chains came from one sample sequenced in a study of blood T cell repertoires in COVID-19. TCRdb keeps only in-frame clones here, not all; method: immunoSEQ multiplex PCR. The repertoire holds 250,000 or so clones, 80% to 90% seen once, with 3.1% in the top ten. Material: PBMCs or T cells enriched from blood (not recorded which). Source of these receptors: a woman aged 40-49 years who had been exposed to COVID-19.

The chain links TRBV3-1 (or the pseudogene TRBV3-2) to TRBJ1-4; unclear D gene. The germline gives CDR1 LGHDT, CDR2 YNNKEL (reference sequence). V was shortened by 4 bases and J by 3 bases, with 12 bases between the two germline ends. CDR3 length: 15 residues. The CDR3 bases are TGTGCCAGCAGCCCAGGACTACACTCTAATGAAAAACTGTTTTTT. This codes for CASSPGLHSNEKLFF.

The CDR3 bases are TGTGCTTCACGGCGGACAGCGAACACTGAAGCTTTCTTT. Residues: CASRRTANTEAFF. The chain combines TRBV30 with TRBJ1-1, with D tentatively TRBD1 (6 bases). Germline values: CDR1 GTSNPN, CDR2 SVGIG (reference sequence). This CDR3 comprises 13 residues. The full variable domain, completed using reference TRBV30 and TRBJ1-1, is SQTIHQWPATLVQPVGSPLSLECTVEGTSNPNLYWYRQAAGRGLQLLFYSVGIGQISSEVPQNLSASRPQDRQFILSSKKLLLSDSGFYLCASRRTANTEAFFGQGTRLTVV.

The chain is built from TRBV27 and TRBJ1-3; 7 bases are a match to TRBD1. The CDR3 extends over 15 amino acids. Germline assignment: CDR1 MNHEY and CDR2 SMNVEV (reference sequence). V was clipped by 2 bases and J by 11 bases; unmatched bases: 12. The CDR3 is CASSLRWTGGAPIYF. CDR3 nucleotides: TGTGCCAGCAGTTTAAGATGGACAGGCGGTGCTCCCATATATTTT.

The chain has TRBV15 and TRBJ2-5, with 10 bases that match TRBD1. CDR1 and CDR2 from the germline V gene are LNHNV and YYDKDF (reference sequence). V gave up 1 base and J gave up 0 bases; unmatched junction bases: 2. The CDR3 totals 16 residues. CDR3 nucleotides: TGTGCCACCAGCAGAGGGGGACAGGGGAACCAAGAGACCCAGTACTTC. This translates into CATSRGGQGNQETQYF. Full variable domain (missing parts from reference TRBV15 and TRBJ2-5): DAMVIQNPRYQVTQFGKPVTLSCSQTLNHNVMYWYQQKSSQAPKLLFHYYDKDFNNEADTPDNFQSRRPNTSFCFLDIRSPGLGDTAMYLCATSRGGQGNQETQYFGPGTRLLVL.

The V call is TRBV28, the J call TRBJ1-2; no clear D. The germline CDR1 and CDR2 sequences are MDHEN and SYDVKM. This CDR3 comprises 11 residues. Between the trimmed V and J ends, which lost 10 bases and 3 bases, there was a span of 9 bases. The CDR3 spells CATQFYYGYTF. The DNA for the CDR3 is TGTGCCACACAGTTCTACTATGGCTACACCTTC.

The chain joins TRBV5-1 to TRBJ2-7, with TRBD1 identical over 7 bases. CDR1 and CDR2 from the germline V gene are SGHRS and YFSETQ. This CDR3 has 15 amino acids. The trim removed 2 bases at V and 0 bases at J, leaving 5 bases unmatched. The CDR3 spells CASSFTGTDSYEQYF. Written as DNA, the CDR3 is TGCGCCAGCAGCTTCACCGGGACAGACTCCTACGAGCAGTACTTC.

V and J are TRBV27 and TRBJ1-5; D might be TRBD1 (5 bases). The CDR3 is 14 amino acids. Germline V gene data show CDR1 as MNHEY and CDR2 as SMNVEV (reference sequence). Between the trimmed V and J ends, which lost 1 base and 6 bases, there was a span of 10 bases. CDR3 sequence: CASSLYGGVQPQHF. CDR3 nucleotides: TGTGCCAGCAGTTTATATGGAGGGGTTCAGCCCCAGCATTTT.

The chain carries TRBV27 and TRBJ1-2; 10 bases align to TRBD1. The CDR3 loop spans 16 amino acids. Germline V lookup: CDR1 MNHEY, CDR2 SMNVEV (reference sequence). Trimming cost V 4 bases and J 4 bases; bases outside gene matches: 9. In nucleotides, the CDR3 is TGTGCCAGCAGTTCATCAGGGACAGGGGTTCTCTATGGCTACACCTTC. Amino acid sequence: CASSSSGTGVLYGYTF.

The genes are TRBV7-9 and TRBJ1-2; the match to TRBD1 covers 7 bases. CDR1 and CDR2 from the germline V gene are SEHNR and FQNEAQ (reference sequence). J lost 6 bases, V lost 1 base, and 2 bases had no gene match. CDR3 length equals 13 residues. For the CDR3, the DNA is TGTGCCAGCAGCTTAGGTCAGGGGGATGGCTACACCTTC. This codes for CASSLGQGDGYTF.

The V gene is TRBV19, the J gene TRBJ2-2; D perhaps matches TRBD1 (6 bases). This CDR3 is built from 14 residues. V lost 4 bases, J lost 7 bases, and 13 bases lay in between. Germline V gene data show CDR1 as LNHDA and CDR2 as SQIVND (reference sequence). CDR3 in amino acids: CASSTQGPVGELFF. The DNA for the CDR3 is TGTGCCAGTAGTACTCAGGGGCCCGTCGGGGAGCTGTTTTTT.

V and J are TRBV30 and TRBJ1-3; D is unclear. V lost 4 bases to trimming and J lost 0 bases, with 4 bases between them. The CDR3 sequence is 12 residues long. Germline V CDR1 and CDR2: GTSNPN, SVGIG (reference sequence). CDR3 sequence (DNA): TGTGCCTGGACAAACTCTGGAAACACCATATATTTT. This sequence encodes CAWTNSGNTIYF.

This rearrangement joins TRBV7-6 to TRBJ1-2, with 9 nucleotides matching TRBD1. Germline V gene lookup returns CDR1 SGHVS and CDR2 FNYEAQ. V gave up 0 bases and J gave up 6 bases; unmatched junction bases: 8. This CDR3 has 16 residues. The CDR3 DNA follows: TGTGCCAGCAGCTTAGCGAGAACAGGGGGCGTGGATGGCTACACCTTC. Protein product: CASSLARTGGVDGYTF. The variable domain in full, with the rest retrieved from reference TRBV7-6 and TRBJ1-2, is GAGVSQSPRYKVTKRGQDVALRCDPISGHVSLYWYRQALGQGPEFLTYFNYEAQQDKSGLPNDRFSAERPEGSISTLTIQRTEQRDSAMYRCASSLARTGGVDGYTFGSGTRLTVV.

The chain links TRBV6-5 to TRBJ1-3, with no clear D. Trimming removed 3 bases from V and 4 bases from J, with 7 bases in between. CDR1 is MNHEY and CDR2 is SVGAGI in the germline V gene. The CDR3 extends over 13 amino acids. CDR3 residues: CASSYQIGNTIYF. In DNA, the CDR3 is TGTGCCAGCAGTTATCAGATCGGAAACACCATATATTTT.

This chain connects TRBV7-9 to TRBJ2-7, with 8 bases that match TRBD2. This CDR3 is 18 amino acids long. Germline CDR1 is SEHNR and CDR2 is FQNEAQ (reference sequence). J gave up 2 bases and V 0 bases, and 12 bases lay outside the gene matches. The CDR3 DNA follows: TGTGCCAGCAGCTTAGCGCACGGTAGCGGGGCCCAGACCTACGAGCAGTACTTC. Amino acid sequence: CASSLAHGSGAQTYEQYF. Full variable domain (outside the CDR3, taken from reference TRBV7-9 and TRBJ2-7): DTGVSQNPRHKITKRGQNVTFRCDPISEHNRLYWYRQTLGQGPEFLTYFQNEAQLEKSRLLSDRFSAERPKGSFSTLEIQRTEQGDSAMYLCASSLAHGSGAQTYEQYFGPGTRLTVT.

This chain joins TRBV19 and TRBJ2-1; D perhaps matches TRBD2 (5 bases). Between the trimmed V and J ends, which lost 5 bases and 4 bases, there was a span of 21 bases. Germline CDR1 LNHDA, CDR2 SQIVND (reference sequence). The CDR3 contains 17 residues. The CDR3 region has the DNA TGTGCCAGTAGTCTAGGGCTAGTATCGGGAAGGTACAATGAGCAGTTCTTC. This gives the protein CASSLGLVSGRYNEQFF.

The CDR3 is CASSQDPIAGTDTQYF. The CDR3 coding sequence is TGCGCCAGCAGCCAAGATCCAATAGCGGGAACAGATACGCAGTATTTT. The chain links TRBV4-3 to TRBJ2-3, with 8 bases that match TRBD2. Germline V gene sequence: CDR1 LGHNA, CDR2 YSLEER. This CDR3 comprises 16 residues. The trim removed 0 bases at V and 3 bases at J, leaving 5 bases unmatched.